This entry lists 18 T cell receptor beta chains sequenced from one sample in a study of blood T cell repertoires in COVID-19. Generated by immunoSEQ multiplex PCR, the TCRdb table keeps only in-frame clones and is missing some. The data contain under 150,000 clones, 85% to 90% of them singletons. The sequencing input was peripheral blood. The receptors shown here come from a human donor in a cohort sampled during active COVID-19.

J is TRBJ1-1 and V is TRBV5-1; D perhaps matches TRBD1 (6 bases). Germline assignment: CDR1 SGHRS and CDR2 YFSETQ. V lost 2 bases and J 5 bases, leaving 10 bases between the germline ends. CDR3 size: 13 residues. The CDR3 bases are TGCGCCAGCAGCTTCGAGGGGGGGACTGAAGCTTTCTTT. Its protein is CASSFEGGTEAFF.

The V gene is TRBV11-3, the J gene TRBJ1-2; D remains ambiguous. The V gene's germline CDR1 is SGHNT and CDR2 YENEEA. The CDR3 extends over 13 amino acids. Trimming removed 0 bases from V and 5 bases from J, with 7 bases in between. In DNA, the CDR3 is TGTGCCAGCAGCTTAGATGGCGGTTATGGCTACACCTTC. This encodes CASSLDGGYGYTF.

The chain combines TRBV24-1 with TRBJ2-1; 16 bases align to TRBD2. The ends lost 5 bases at V and 10 bases at J; junction bases unmatched: 7. Germline CDR1 is KGHDR and CDR2 is SFDVKD. The CDR3 sequence is 16 residues long. The CDR3 loop is CATSAGTSGGALEQFF. CDR3 coding DNA: TGTGCCACCAGTGCAGGGACTAGCGGGGGGGCATTGGAGCAGTTCTTC.

The chain carries TRBV7-9 and TRBJ2-7, with 9 bases fitting TRBD1. This CDR3 contains 18 residues. Per germline, CDR1 SEHNR and CDR2 FQNEAQ (reference sequence). V gave up 0 bases and J gave up 0 bases; unmatched junction bases: 9. CDR3 protein: CASSLASRTGAYSYEQYF. In DNA, the CDR3 is TGTGCCAGCAGCTTAGCGTCGCGGACAGGGGCATACTCCTACGAGCAGTACTTC.

The chain recombines TRBV7-2 with TRBJ2-5; TRBD1 matches 7 bases. This CDR3 is 15 amino acids long. The V gene's germline CDR1 is SGHTA and CDR2 FQGNSA. V shed 5 bases, J shed 1 base, and the junction held 7 bases outside the gene matches. CDR3 nucleotides: TGTGCCAGCAGCCCTACAACAGGGGCCCAAGAGACCCAGTACTTC. Protein sequence: CASSPTTGAQETQYF. Using reference TRBV7-2 and TRBJ2-5 for the parts outside the CDR3, the full variable domain is GAGVSQSPSNKVTEKGKDVELRCDPISGHTALYWYRQSLGQGLEFLIYFQGNSAPDKSGLPSDRFSAERTGGSVSTLTIQRTQQEDSAVYLCASSPTTGAQETQYFGPGTRLLVL.

Of note for this clone: The sample holds other DNA sequences that translate to the same CDR3. The CDR3 spells CASSPGGRTEAFF. Here the CDR3 DNA reads TGTGCCAGCAGTCCGGGTGGGAGAACTGAAGCTTTCTTT. This chain links TRBV12-3 or TRBV12-4 with TRBJ1-1; D gene unclear. V gave up 5 bases and J gave up 5 bases, with 12 bases separating them. There are 13 residues in the CDR3.

The chain uses TRBV30 and TRBJ1-1; TRBD1 matches at 7 bases. Germline V gene data show CDR1 as GTSNPN and CDR2 as SVGIG (reference sequence). This CDR3 region has 12 residues. The CDR3 loop is CVLIRGFTEAFF. The CDR3 region has the DNA TGTGTCCTCATCAGGGGGTTCACTGAAGCTTTCTTT. Together with reference TRBV30 and TRBJ1-1, the CDR3 gives the full variable domain: SQTIHQWPATLVQPVGSPLSLECTVEGTSNPNLYWYRQAAGRGLQLLFYSVGIGQISSEVPQNLSASRPQDRQFILSSKKLLLSDSGFYLCVLIRGFTEAFFGQGTRLTVV.

The chain uses TRBV28 and TRBJ2-2; D is ambiguous. The CDR3 covers 12 residues. The germline V gene has CDR1 MDHEN and CDR2 SYDVKM. The V end lost 6 bases, the J end lost 6 bases, and 8 bases lay between the germline ends. The CDR3: CASSVVPGELFF. CDR3 sequence (DNA): TGTGCCAGCAGCGTTGTTCCCGGGGAGCTGTTTTTT.

The chain couples TRBV6-6 to TRBJ2-3, with no clear D. The germline V gene has CDR1 MNHNY and CDR2 SVGAGI (reference sequence). The CDR3 covers 11 residues. V was cut by 5 bases and J by 3 bases, with 3 bases left in between. The CDR3 sequence: CASSTTDTQYF. The CDR3 nucleotides are TGTGCCAGCAGTACTACAGATACGCAGTATTTT.

The chain couples TRBV4-3 to TRBJ1-3; 10 positions match TRBD1. This CDR3 has 17 amino acids. Germline V gene lookup returns CDR1 LGHNA and CDR2 YSLEER. Trimming removed 4 bases from V and 4 bases from J; junction bases left unmatched: 10. The CDR3 DNA reads as TGCGCCAGCAGCCCCCACCCGGGACAGGGGAAAGGAAACACCATATATTTT. Translated, it gives CASSPHPGQGKGNTIYF.

J is TRBJ1-2 and V is TRBV28, with D unresolved. Germline lookup yields CDR1 MDHEN and CDR2 SYDVKM. Trimming took 7 bases from V and 5 from J, leaving 11 bases between them. The CDR3 covers 12 residues. The CDR3 region is CASKWAGYGYTF. CDR3 coding DNA: TGTGCCAGCAAATGGGCGGGGTATGGCTACACCTTC.

This chain uses TRBV11-3 with TRBJ2-5; maybe TRBD1 (5 bases). Trimming took 4 bases from V and 1 from J, leaving 10 bases between them. Germline V gives CDR1 SGHNT, CDR2 YENEEA. This CDR3 spans 14 amino acids. The CDR3 sequence is CASSSTGPQETQYF. The CDR3 nucleotides read TGTGCCAGCAGCTCTACAGGACCCCAAGAGACCCAGTACTTC.

The chain uses TRBV2 and TRBJ2-4; the D gene is possibly TRBD2 (6 bases). The V gene lost 2 bases and the J gene lost 6 bases, with 17 bases spanning the gap. In germline, CDR1 is SNHLY, CDR2 FYNNEI. The CDR3 consists of 16 residues. The CDR3 reads CASSERGGGSGNIQYF. CDR3 nucleotide sequence: TGTGCCAGCAGTGAACGGGGAGGAGGGAGCGGAAACATTCAGTACTTC.

In regard to this clone: The junction differs from germline at one of its ends, possibly a read error. The chain has TRBV11-2 and TRBJ2-4; 12 bases are a match to TRBD1. The germline gives CDR1 SGHAT, CDR2 FQNNGV. The CDR3 totals 16 residues. CDR3 nucleotides: TGTGCCAGCAGCTTTGGACTTCCCGGGACAGGGGGCGCGATGGACTTC. Its protein is CASSFGLPGTGGAMDF.

The chain has TRBV4-1 and TRBJ2-1; TRBD1 agrees at 8 bases. The CDR3 is 15 residues long. V shed 4 bases and J 8 bases; nucleotides not matched to a gene: 10. The germline gives CDR1 MGHRA, CDR2 YSYEKL. The CDR3 sequence is CASSLPLQGVHEQFF. The DNA of the CDR3 is TGCGCCAGCAGCCTTCCCTTACAGGGGGTCCATGAGCAGTTCTTC.

V gene TRBV24-1 combines with J gene TRBJ2-1; D unclear. From germline, CDR1 is KGHDR and CDR2 SFDVKD. V gave up 5 bases and J gave up 3 bases, with 7 bases separating them. The CDR3 is 13 residues long. Here the CDR3 DNA reads TGTGCCACCAGTGTAACCAGCTACAATGAGCAGTTCTTC. Protein product: CATSVTSYNEQFF.

V is TRBV12-3 or TRBV12-4 and J is TRBJ1-1; D gene unclear. The V gene lost 2 bases and the J gene lost 10 bases, with 14 bases spanning the gap. This CDR3 is 13 amino acids long. Written as DNA, the CDR3 is TGTGCCAGCAGTTTACCTACGTCACCGTTAGCTTTCTTT. The encoded protein is CASSLPTSPLAFF.

The chain joins TRBV30 to TRBJ1-5, with D perhaps matching TRBD1 (6 bases). The V gene's germline CDR1 is GTSNPN and CDR2 SVGIG (reference sequence). CDR3 length equals 13 residues. V was shortened by 0 bases and J by 7 bases, with 10 bases between the two germline ends. The CDR3 spells CAWSVGGLQPQHF. CDR3 DNA: TGTGCCTGGAGTGTAGGGGGTTTGCAGCCCCAGCATTTT.